The entry that follows covers one T cell receptor (beta chain) sequence. The sample belongs to a study of shared clonotypes between healthy human individuals. V dropped 5 bases and J dropped 4 bases, with 17 bases sitting between them. Germline V gene lookup returns CDR1 SGHTA and CDR2 FQGTGA. There are 16 residues in the CDR3. Positively selected for CCR7, the CD45RO-negative cells used as naive CD8 cells excluded terminally differentiated effector memory CD45RA+ cells. The method was immunoSEQ multiplex PCR; TCRdb's version includes in-frame clones alone and lacks a portion of them. This sample has 1.5 million to 2.5 million clones, with about 95% found just once.

Sequenced sample: naive CD8+ T cells sorted from blood. The receptor was derived from a man between 18 and 35 years old in good health. This chain uses TRBV7-3 with TRBJ2-2; D is possibly TRBD1 (6 bases). CDR3 bases: TGTGCCAGCAGCAGCTTAGTTACAGGGATCACCGGGGAGCTGTTTTTT. Protein sequence: CASSSLVTGITGELFF.